Included here is one T cell receptor (beta chain) sequence, with context. No antigen is known for it. The sample holds no much larger clone one base away, and base qualities are not on file. This entry comes from a study of OX40 agonist ivuxolimab in advanced cancers. Background for the entire study: Ivuxolimab was a fully human IgG2 agonistic monoclonal antibody targeting the costimulatory receptor OX40 (CD134). Patients were allowed to have had prior anti-PD-1, anti-PD-L1 or anti-CTLA-4 therapy, and around 40% of the dose-escalation patients had previously received checkpoint inhibitors. Intravenous ivuxolimab was administered to patients every 2 weeks at six dose levels: 0.01, 0.1, 0.3, 1.5, 3 and 10 mg/kg. Of the approximately 53 patients in dose escalation, about 20 had hepatocellular carcinoma, around 15 had melanoma, 9 had renal cell carcinoma and 9 had head and neck cancer. The point of sequencing TCRbeta in the periphery was to test whether ivuxolimab changed TCR sequence diversity and drove clonal T-cell expansion. The paper describes the monotherapy dose-escalation part (N of about 54 patients) of the phase I trial of ivuxolimab. Partial responses were achieved by three dose-escalation patients, of whom one had hepatocellular carcinoma and two had cutaneous melanoma. A male proportion of about 79% and a mean age of approximately 61 years, ranging from roughly 23 to 80, were recorded for the dose-escalation cohort.

The trial excluded patients who had a history of autoimmune disease or were on systemic immunosuppression. Peripheral blood for TCR sequencing was drawn from every dose cohort at baseline, at cycle 4 day 1 and at cycle 7 day 1. Samples were obtained from an open-label, multicenter, first-in-human phase I dose-escalation trial of ivuxolimab. Adults with locally advanced or metastatic melanoma, renal cell, hepatocellular, or head and neck squamous cell carcinoma were enrolled in the trial. Before TCR sequencing, CD4+ T cells and CD8+ T cells from peripheral blood were sorted into separate populations. To sequence the TCRbeta CDR3 region, genomic DNA was isolated from the sorted cells. The immunoSEQ Assay was used for sequencing of TCRbeta CDR3 regions. The immuneACCESS repertoire file appears here via TCRdb, limited to in-frame rearrangements. These files lack a portion of the clones; in checked studies, under half of the deficit traces to unresolved V genes, and the cause of the others is not known. This sample gives about 60,000 clones in total; 70% to 90% of them show up just once. Approximately 1.9% of the sample is taken by the ten largest.

The V and J ends are trimmed by 5 bases and 2 bases, leaving 4 bases between them. Sequences GTSNPN (CDR1) and SVGIG (CDR2) are obtained from the germline V gene (reference sequence). From the cysteine through the phenylalanine, the CDR3 covers 12 amino acids. Only the CDR3 region is kept as DNA, spanning 36 bases read in frame from base 1. What the work shows at the level of the full study, not this receptor alone: The antigen specificity of the clonally expanded peripheral T cells was not determined. At doses of 0.1 to 3.0 mg/kg, clonal expansion of both CD4+ and CD8+ T cells in blood was seen between baseline and week 6. Partial responders in the 0.1-3.0 mg/kg groups had among the lowest normalized peripheral clonal expansion, especially among CD8+ T cells. Low levels of normalized T-cell clonal expansion were also shown by some nonresponding patients. After ivuxolimab, expanded clones were on average more numerous among CD8+ T cells than among CD4+ T cells.

The input for sequencing was CD4+ or CD8+ T cells sorted from blood, taken in a trial of the OX40 agonist ivuxolimab. This receptor was obtained from an adult with an advanced solid tumor such as melanoma, head and neck, liver or kidney cancer. Here the chain combines TRBV30 and TRBJ2-6; no D gene is confidently identified. The bases are TGTGCCTGGGGAACTGGGGCCAACGTCCTGACTTTC. Protein translation: CAWGTGANVLTF.